This T cell receptor (beta chain) is from a study of response to subunit inactivated influenza vaccine. V lost 5 bases to trimming and J lost 7 bases; unmatched junction nucleotides: 5. Germline CDR1 and CDR2: SEHNR and FQNEAQ (reference sequence). The CDR3 contains 12 residues. TCRdb reprocessed the RT-PCR reads via MiXCR and lists one record per CDR3 protein. The data hold approximately 480,000 distinct CDR3 sequences, with 11% observed a single time. Material: PBMCs from blood, obtained roughly 6 weeks after vaccination. The TCR originated in a man aged 50 to 60 who received an inactivated influenza vaccine. The V and J genes are TRBV7-9 and TRBJ2-7, with 7 bases aligning to TRBD2. The CDR3 sequence is CASSPSAGEQYF. CDR3 coding DNA: TGTGCCAGCAGCCCGTCAGCGGGAGAGCAGTACTTC.